This entry lists 13 T cell receptor beta chains sequenced from one sample in a study of spatial heterogeneity in lung cancer. Study-level findings and limits: The study found that expanded intratumoral alpha and beta TCR counts tracked tumor mutation counts.

Time point: sample taken at primary tumor resection. TCRdb re-called the 5' RACE reads through MiXCR, storing one row per CDR3 protein. The data show roughly 2,800 distinct CDR3 sequences, about 11% seen once. Their antigens are not known. Sequencing used lung tumor tissue, obtained at surgery. The receptors shown here come from a female donor with early-stage non-small cell lung cancer.

By sample share, this clonotype is medium-sized. V gene TRBV6-5 combines with J gene TRBJ2-5; D call uncertain. The length of the CDR3 is 13 residues. The ends were cut back, 2 bases at V and 1 base at J, with 5 bases in the middle. Per germline, CDR1 MNHEY and CDR2 SVGAGI. CDR3: CASSYLGQETQYF. The CDR3 DNA reads as TGTGCCAGCAGTTACCTCGGCCAAGAGACCCAGTACTTC.

Relative to its sample, this clonotype is medium-sized (0.01 to 0.1%). The chain employs TRBV10-3 and TRBJ2-6; D is perhaps TRBD1 or TRBD2 (6 bases each). This CDR3 spans 18 amino acids. Deletions cut 2 bases from V and 1 base from J, with 15 bases between. Germline CDR1 is ENHRY and CDR2 is SYGVKD. The CDR3 protein is CAISEPGLTGSGANVLTF. Written as DNA, the CDR3 is TGTGCCATCAGTGAGCCGGGACTCACAGGGTCTGGGGCCAACGTCCTGACTTTC.

This clonotype rates as medium-sized. The rearrangement uses TRBV7-6 and TRBJ2-1; 9 nucleotides agree with TRBD2. CDR1 is SGHVS and CDR2 is FNYEAQ in the germline V gene. The CDR3 has 16 residues. The V gene end was trimmed by 2 bases and the J gene end by 8 bases; junction bases not matched to a gene: 10. The CDR3 DNA is TGTGCCAGCAGCTTATCTGGGCGGGGGGGCCTCTATGAGCAGTTCTTC. This encodes CASSLSGRGGLYEQFF.

The chain employs TRBV3-1 and TRBJ1-5; D ambiguous. This CDR3 has 14 amino acids. Germline CDR1 reads LGHDT; CDR2 reads YNNKEL (reference sequence). V was shortened by 4 bases and J by 2 bases, with 9 bases between the two germline ends. The CDR3 loop is CASSPDGGNQPQHF. The CDR3 nucleotides read TGTGCCAGCAGCCCCGACGGGGGCAATCAGCCCCAGCATTTT.

Sample share makes this clonotype medium-sized. The V and J genes are TRBV30 and TRBJ2-7; D gene uncertain. V shed 0 bases and J shed 3 bases, with 9 bases lying between them. This CDR3 region has 13 residues. Germline lookup yields CDR1 GTSNPN and CDR2 SVGIG (reference sequence). CDR3 nucleotides: TGTGCCTGGAGTGTTCTTCTAAACTACGAGCAGTACTTC. Its protein product is CAWSVLLNYEQYF.

Within the sample, this clonotype is medium-sized. This rearrangement joins TRBV4-2 to TRBJ2-3; the match to TRBD1 covers 9 bases. V shed 0 bases, J shed 0 bases, and the junction held 7 bases outside the gene matches. The CDR3 length is 18 residues. The germline V gene encodes CDR1 LGHNA and CDR2 YNFKEQ. The CDR3 DNA sequence: TGTGCCAGCAGCCAAGATTGGGACAGGGCCTCTAGCACAGATACGCAGTATTTT. Translation: CASSQDWDRASSTDTQYF.

This clonotype came up many times. The chain links TRBV5-1 to TRBJ1-4, with D perhaps TRBD1 (5 bases). Trimming removed 4 bases from V and 8 bases from J, with 21 bases in between. The CDR3 consists of 16 residues. Germline V CDR1 and CDR2: SGHRS, YFSETQ. In DNA, the CDR3 is TGCGCCAGCAGCCGAACCTTGGCAGGGTTAGGCGAAAAACTGTTTTTT. It yields the protein CASSRTLAGLGEKLFF.

By proportion, this clonotype is medium-sized. The chain uses TRBV6-6 and TRBJ1-1; 7 bases match TRBD1. CDR1 and CDR2 from the germline V gene are MNHNY and SVGAGI (reference sequence). The J segment lost 1 base and the V segment lost 7 bases, leaving 9 bases of the junction unmatched. The CDR3 is made up of 15 amino acids. CDR3: CASIDQGQRNTEAFF. For the CDR3, the DNA is TGTGCCAGCATCGACCAGGGACAGAGGAACACTGAAGCTTTCTTT.

Many counts were recorded for this clonotype. The chain is built from TRBV3-1 and TRBJ1-1; no clear D gene. The germline gives CDR1 LGHDT, CDR2 YNNKEL (reference sequence). The CDR3 spans 15 residues. The V and J ends lost 1 base and 1 base respectively, with 10 bases between them. As DNA, the CDR3 is TGTGCCAGCAGCCAAGGGGTTACTGCGAACACTGAAGCTTTCTTT. This codes for CASSQGVTANTEAFF.

By sample fraction, this clonotype is medium-sized. The V and J genes are TRBV6-6 and TRBJ1-1; TRBD1 agrees at 9 bases. After removal of 5 bases from V and 1 base from J, the junction contained 5 bases not matched to a gene. CDR3 length: 15 residues. Per germline, CDR1 MNHNY and CDR2 SVGAGI (reference sequence). This CDR3 is CASSTLDRGNTEAFF. The CDR3, as DNA: TGTGCCAGCAGTACGCTGGACAGGGGGAACACTGAAGCTTTCTTT.

The chain couples TRBV24-1 to TRBJ1-5, with 7 bases fitting TRBD1. CDR3 length equals 14 residues. Germline V gene lookup returns CDR1 KGHDR and CDR2 SFDVKD. J lost 13 bases, V lost 0 bases, and 8 bases had no gene match. The CDR3 bases are TGTGCCACCAGTGATTTGCGGACAGGCTGGGTTCAGCATTTT. It is translated as CATSDLRTGWVQHF.

This clonotype is deemed medium-sized. The gene calls are TRBV28 and TRBJ2-7; maybe TRBD2 (5 bases). CDR3 length: 14 residues. CDR1 is MDHEN, CDR2 SYDVKM, per germline. The V gene lost 6 bases and the J gene lost 7 bases, with 19 bases spanning the gap. The CDR3 sequence is CASSRASPLGEQYV. In nucleotides, the CDR3 is TGTGCCAGCAGCCGAGCTAGCCCTTTAGGGGAGCAGTACGTC.

This clonotype has more than one count but fewer than ten. The rearrangement uses TRBV7-2 and TRBJ2-5; 7 positions match TRBD2. The trim removed 2 bases at V and 3 bases at J, leaving 3 bases unmatched. The germline V gene encodes CDR1 SGHTA and CDR2 FQGNSA. This CDR3 is 14 amino acids long. CDR3: CASSLTAGEETQYF. The CDR3 DNA reads as TGTGCCAGCAGCTTAACGGCGGGAGAAGAGACCCAGTACTTC.